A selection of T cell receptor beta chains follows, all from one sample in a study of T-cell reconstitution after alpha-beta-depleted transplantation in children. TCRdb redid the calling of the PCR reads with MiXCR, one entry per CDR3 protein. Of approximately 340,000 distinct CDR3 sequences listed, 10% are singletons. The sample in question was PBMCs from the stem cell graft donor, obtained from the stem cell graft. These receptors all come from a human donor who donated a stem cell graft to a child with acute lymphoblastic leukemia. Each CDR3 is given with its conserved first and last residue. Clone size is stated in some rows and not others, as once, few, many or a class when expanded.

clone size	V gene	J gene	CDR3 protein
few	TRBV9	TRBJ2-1	CASSVAAGVSNEQFF
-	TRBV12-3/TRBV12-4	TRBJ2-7	CASSLRTEGYEQYF
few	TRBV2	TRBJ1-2	CASKLTGALYGYTF
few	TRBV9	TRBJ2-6	CASSARGSSETGANVLTF
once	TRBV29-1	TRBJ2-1	CSFDPNNNEQFF
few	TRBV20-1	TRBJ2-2	CSAGDLTGGDTGELFF
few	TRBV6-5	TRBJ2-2	CASSYRGRPTGELFF
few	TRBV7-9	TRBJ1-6	CASSLGESPLHF
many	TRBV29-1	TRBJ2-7	CSVETGDSYEQYF
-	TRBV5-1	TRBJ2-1	CASSPGLGVAGGRPFF
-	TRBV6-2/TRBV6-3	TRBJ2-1	CATAGGDNEQFF
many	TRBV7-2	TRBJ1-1	CASSPRMQNTEAFF
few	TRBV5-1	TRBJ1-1	CASRPGENPMGTEAFF
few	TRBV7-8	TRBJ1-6	CASSHQSSDSDNSPLHF
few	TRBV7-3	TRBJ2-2	CASSLAVATSATGELFF
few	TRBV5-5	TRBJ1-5	CASSLEDGMNQPQHF
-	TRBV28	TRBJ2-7	CASSPNLLAGGIYEQYF
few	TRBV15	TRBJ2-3	CATSRFPPGLAGGSQGTDTQYF
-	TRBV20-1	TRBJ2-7	CSASGGGTGGNEQYF
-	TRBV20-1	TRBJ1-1	CSARGGGTEAFF
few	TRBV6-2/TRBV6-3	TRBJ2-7	CASSYSGEVYSEYF
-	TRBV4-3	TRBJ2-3	CASSQPGGDTQYF
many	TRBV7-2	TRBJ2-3	CASSLTLSGLAGSTDTQYF
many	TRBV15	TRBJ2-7	CATSTDRGSPQYF
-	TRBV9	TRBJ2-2	CASNDSPQGPNTGELFF
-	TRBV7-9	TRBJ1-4	CASSLVGGWRDEKLFF
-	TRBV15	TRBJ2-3	CATSRELGLGISDTQYF
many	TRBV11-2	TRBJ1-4	CASSKGFNNEKLFF
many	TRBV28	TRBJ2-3	CASSWGDTQYF
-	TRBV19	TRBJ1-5	CASSIGQGSGQPQHF
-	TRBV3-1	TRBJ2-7	CASIGHGEQYF
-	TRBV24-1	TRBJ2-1	CATSDRYNEQFF
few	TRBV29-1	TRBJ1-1	CSVAGTTEAFF
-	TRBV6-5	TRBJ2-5	CASSLAGGGLETQYF
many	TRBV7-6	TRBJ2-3	CASSQPKQGADTQYF
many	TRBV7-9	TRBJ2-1	CASSGVGQGANNEQFF
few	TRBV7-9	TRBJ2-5	CASWSGEETQYF
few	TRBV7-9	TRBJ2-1	CASSPPLTGQGYNEQFF
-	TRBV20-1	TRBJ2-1	CSAALASTSYNEQFF
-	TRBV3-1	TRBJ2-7	CASSQTSGRYEQYF
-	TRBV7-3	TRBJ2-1	CASSTTGGFEQFF
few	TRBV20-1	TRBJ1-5	CSVKGGNQPQHF
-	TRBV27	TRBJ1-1	CASSVVNSNTEAFF
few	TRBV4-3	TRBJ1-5	CASSLDTYSNQPQHF
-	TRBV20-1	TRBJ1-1	CSAEGTGRRLRNTEAFF
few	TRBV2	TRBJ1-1	CASSPGPTPNTEAFF
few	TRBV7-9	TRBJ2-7	CASTRTGTAYEQYF
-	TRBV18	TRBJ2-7	CASSPKGGGLRTYEQYF
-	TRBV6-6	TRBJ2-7	CASSSTSAEQYF
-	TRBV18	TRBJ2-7	CASSPRVGLGYEQYF
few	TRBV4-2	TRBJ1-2	CASRSGGYTF
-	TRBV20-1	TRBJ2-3	CSASFLAYTDTQYF
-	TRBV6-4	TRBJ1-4	CASSDSDNEKLFF
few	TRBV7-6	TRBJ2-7	CASSMGATSSYEQYF
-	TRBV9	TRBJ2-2	CASSVGAAGTAGELFF
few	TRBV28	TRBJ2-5	CASSPLRRAKYF
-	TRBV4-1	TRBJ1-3	CASSQEQFSGNTIYF
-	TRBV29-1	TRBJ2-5	CSVEDRNQETQYF
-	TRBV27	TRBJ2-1	CASSSRLAELSYNEQFF
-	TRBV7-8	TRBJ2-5	CASSLGASGSEQETQYF